The 28 T cell receptor beta chains listed next were all sequenced from one sample in a study of graft-versus-host responses after intestinal transplantation (dated by TCRdb to the early 2020s). For these receptors, no antigen is known. Libraries were made using the immunoSEQ multiplex PCR assay. The clones in this table, taken by TCRdb from immuneACCESS, are in-frame only. Not every clone is retained; where verified, under half of the shortfall comes from an unresolved V gene, and the cause of the rest is unknown. In this sample the table shows fewer than 95,000 clones, about 92% of which occur a single time. About 2% of the sample comes from the top ten. This specimen's time point label, per the study, means: cells obtained before transplantation from donor or recipient. The sequencing here drew on unstimulated CD8+ T cells sorted from spleen or lymph node cells, taken before intestinal transplant. The receptors derive from a human donor who received an intestinal transplant.

V is TRBV11-2 and J is TRBJ2-3; 7 bases agree with TRBD2. The CDR3 runs 16 residues. V was pared by 1 base and J by 3 bases, with 7 bases of the junction left unmatched. Germline V CDR1 and CDR2: SGHAT, FQNNGV. Written as DNA, the CDR3 is TGTGCCAGCAGCTTAGTGGCGGGGGAAGGGACAGATACGCAGTATTTT. It is translated as CASSLVAGEGTDTQYF.

V gene TRBV6-1 combines with J gene TRBJ2-4; D perhaps matches TRBD1 (6 bases). The ends were cut back, 7 bases at V and 9 bases at J, with 22 bases in the middle. Germline-derived CDR1 and CDR2 are MNHNS and SASEGT. This CDR3 is built from 15 residues. The CDR3 protein is CASTELQGMRSIQYF. DNA of the CDR3: TGTGCCAGCACCGAGCTACAGGGAATGAGGAGCATTCAGTACTTC.

This clone was seen a handful of times. This sequence joins TRBV11-2 and TRBJ2-7; 8 bases align to TRBD2. V dropped 3 bases and J dropped 6; count of bases not matched to a gene: 16. Looked up from germline, CDR1 is SGHAT and CDR2 is FQNNGV. The CDR3 runs to 17 residues. CDR3 amino acids: CASSLGGRAGGHSEQYF. CDR3 coding DNA: TGTGCCAGCAGCTTGGGGGGTCGGGCGGGGGGACATAGCGAGCAGTACTTC. Complete variable domain (other parts from reference TRBV11-2 and TRBJ2-7): EAGVAQSPRYKIIEKRQSVAFWCNPISGHATLYWYQQILGQGPKLLIQFQNNGVVDDSQLPKDRFSAERLKGVDSTLKIQPAKLEDSAVYLCASSLGGRAGGHSEQYFGPGTRLTVT.

The rearrangement joins TRBV9 to TRBJ2-3; TRBD2 matches 10 bases. CDR1 SGDLS and CDR2 YYNGEE come from the germline V gene. The V and J ends lost 2 bases and 4 bases, in that order; junction bases with no gene match: 4. The CDR3 totals 15 residues. The CDR3 sequence: CASSVSSGGPDTQYF. The DNA for the CDR3 is TGTGCCAGCAGCGTCTCTAGCGGGGGACCAGATACGCAGTATTTT.

The rearrangement joins TRBV27 to TRBJ1-1; D perhaps matches TRBD1 (5 bases). The V gene's germline CDR1 is MNHEY and CDR2 SMNVEV (reference sequence). The length of the CDR3 is 14 residues. V dropped 2 bases and J dropped 0 bases, with 7 bases sitting between them. CDR3 DNA: TGTGCCAGCAGTTTAGGGGCCGTGAACACTGAAGCTTTCTTT. It encodes CASSLGAVNTEAFF.

CDR3 sequence: CASSQGQGYGTGELFF. The CDR3 coding sequence is TGCGCCAGCAGCCAAGGCCAGGGCTATGGCACCGGGGAGCTGTTTTTT. The chain has TRBV4-3 and TRBJ2-2; D may be TRBD1 (5 bases). The CDR3 is 16 amino acids. Per germline, CDR1 LGHNA and CDR2 YSLEER. The V end was cut by 1 base, the J end by 4 bases, with 13 bases between.

V gene TRBV6-5 combines with J gene TRBJ1-1; D remains ambiguous. Germline CDR1 MNHEY, CDR2 SVGAGI. The CDR3 is made up of 12 amino acids. Between the trimmed V and J ends, which lost 6 bases and 4 bases, there was a span of 9 bases. CDR3 sequence: CASRAGFTEAFF. In DNA, the CDR3 is TGTGCCAGCAGGGCGGGTTTCACTGAAGCTTTCTTT.

J is TRBJ2-7 and V is TRBV1; the listed D gene, TRBD2, was not tested against the DNA. TRBV1 is assigned pseudogene status. CDR3 length: 15 residues. The CDR3 reads CTSIGGGFLTYEQYF. CDR3 sequence (DNA): TGCACCAGCATCGGGGGGGGGTTCCTCACCTACGAGCAGTACTTC.

The chain joins TRBV19 to TRBJ1-6; TRBD1 aligns across 7 bases. Germline CDR1 and CDR2: LNHDA and SQIVND (reference sequence). The CDR3 is 14 residues long. J lost 7 bases, V lost 5 bases, and 5 bases had no gene match. The chain's CDR3 is CASSFRDSNSPLHF. The CDR3 DNA is TGTGCCAGTAGTTTTAGGGACAGCAATTCACCCCTCCACTTT.

This chain links TRBV27 with TRBJ2-3; D is perhaps TRBD2 (6 bases). Germline loops: CDR1 MNHEY, CDR2 SMNVEV (reference sequence). V gave up 8 bases and J gave up 4 bases, with 7 bases separating them. The CDR3 sequence is 11 residues long. CDR3 nucleotide sequence: TGTGCCAGCGGGACTGCAGATACGCAGTATTTT. Its translation: CASGTADTQYF.

The chain links TRBV9 to TRBJ2-5, with TRBD1 identical over 11 bases. This CDR3 contains 16 residues. Germline lookup yields CDR1 SGDLS and CDR2 YYNGEE. With 2 bases clipped from V and 2 bases from J, the junction kept 5 bases outside the gene matches. Written as DNA, the CDR3 is TGTGCCAGCAGCGTCGGGACAGGGGGGAAGCAAGAGACCCAGTACTTC. Amino acid sequence: CASSVGTGGKQETQYF.

The genes are TRBV10-2 and TRBJ2-5; D not resolved. The J call is uncertain, as TRBJ2-7 better fits the DNA end. The CDR3 consists of 11 residues. In germline, CDR1 is WSHSY, CDR2 SAAADI. The CDR3 DNA follows: TGCGCCAGCAGTGATGCCTACGAGCAGTACTTC. This codes for CASSDAYEQYF.

The V and J genes are TRBV7-2 and TRBJ2-1; TRBD2 matches at 11 bases. The CDR3 has 18 amino acids. Trimming took 3 bases from V and 7 from J; bases not matched to a gene: 14. CDR1 is SGHTA and CDR2 is FQGNSA in the germline V gene. CDR3 DNA sequence: TGTGCCAGCAGCTTTTCCTTCCTACTAGCGGGGGCTGAAAATGAGCAGTTCTTC. Translation gives CASSFSFLLAGAENEQFF.

The CDR3: CASSSSRTGPYEQYF. Written as DNA, the CDR3 is TGTGCCAGCAGCTCTAGTCGGACAGGACCTTACGAGCAGTACTTC. This chain links TRBV7-2 with TRBJ2-7, with TRBD1 matching over 7 bases. CDR1 and CDR2 from the germline V gene are SGHTA and FQGNSA. CDR3 length equals 15 residues. The V segment lost 4 bases and the J segment 4 bases; nucleotides outside the gene matches: 10.

The chain joins TRBV9 to TRBJ2-5; the match to TRBD2 covers 12 bases. Germline loops: CDR1 SGDLS, CDR2 YYNGEE. Trimming cost V 4 bases and J 1 base; bases outside gene matches: 5. The CDR3 has 16 amino acids. The CDR3 sequence is CASSLRLAGAQETQYF. The DNA for the CDR3 is TGTGCCAGCAGCTTGAGACTAGCGGGGGCCCAAGAGACCCAGTACTTC.

This clone was detected only once. This chain joins TRBV7-7 and TRBJ2-5; 8 nucleotides line up with TRBD2. Trimming removed 4 bases from V and 4 bases from J; junction bases left unmatched: 8. Germline V CDR1 and CDR2: SSHAT, FNYEAQ (reference sequence). This CDR3 spans 15 amino acids. The DNA of the CDR3 is TGTGCCAGCAGCTCCGGGAGGGGGGGGGCAGAGACCCAGTACTTC. This sequence encodes CASSSGRGGAETQYF.

The chain links TRBV4-1 to TRBJ1-1; D is unresolved. This CDR3 contains 13 residues. Germline lookup yields CDR1 MGHRA and CDR2 YSYEKL. V was trimmed by 1 base and J by 1 base, leaving 4 bases between them. The DNA of the CDR3 is TGCGCCAGCAGCCAAGCTCCGAACACTGAAGCTTTCTTT. Protein sequence: CASSQAPNTEAFF.

This chain uses TRBV19 with TRBJ1-1; D perhaps matches TRBD1 (5 bases). This CDR3 is built from 16 residues. The V and J ends lost 5 bases and 4 bases respectively, with 20 bases between them. The germline gives CDR1 LNHDA, CDR2 SQIVND (reference sequence). The CDR3 DNA follows: TGTGCCAGTAGTCCTTTCGGGGCGGGGAGGAGCACTGAAGCTTTCTTT. Translated, it gives CASSPFGAGRSTEAFF.

This clone showed up just once. This chain links TRBV18 with TRBJ2-1, with 7 positions matching TRBD1. There are 19 residues in the CDR3. CDR1 is KGHSH and CDR2 is LQKENI in the germline V gene. V trimming: 0 bases; J trimming: 4 bases; junction bases outside the gene matches: 15. In DNA, the CDR3 is TGTGCCAGCTCACCACCCGGCGGGCAGGGGACAGCCTTATACAATGAGCAGTTCTTC. It yields the protein CASSPPGGQGTALYNEQFF.

This clone was observed a few times. The chain employs TRBV5-6 and TRBJ2-7; 7 bases map to TRBD1. The length of the CDR3 is 14 residues. The V segment lost 2 bases and the J segment 3 bases; nucleotides outside the gene matches: 5. Germline loops: CDR1 SGHDT, CDR2 YYEEEE. CDR3 protein: CASSLDRVGYEQYF. CDR3 DNA: TGTGCCAGCAGCTTAGACAGGGTAGGCTACGAGCAGTACTTC.

The chain carries TRBV7-6 and TRBJ2-1, with D perhaps matching TRBD1 (5 bases). Germline V gives CDR1 SGHVS, CDR2 FNYEAQ. Trimming pared 4 bases from V and 4 bases from J, leaving 8 bases between. This CDR3 has 13 amino acids. CDR3 sequence reads: CASSSDIYNEQFF. The DNA of the CDR3 is TGTGCCAGCAGCTCGGACATTTACAATGAGCAGTTCTTC.

The chain links TRBV4-1 to TRBJ1-1; perhaps TRBD1 as D (6 bases). With 4 bases removed from V and 0 bases from J, the gap between germline ends came to 6 bases. CDR1 and CDR2 (germline): MGHRA, YSYEKL. The CDR3 contains 13 residues. The CDR3 DNA reads as TGCGCCAGCAGCCCAGGGGTGAACACTGAAGCTTTCTTT. Amino acids: CASSPGVNTEAFF.

The chain carries TRBV13 and TRBJ1-2; no clear D gene. V dropped 5 bases and J dropped 7 bases, with 11 bases sitting between them. Per the germline V gene, CDR1 is PRHDT and CDR2 is FYEKMQ (reference sequence). The CDR3 has 12 residues. CDR3 DNA: TGTGCCAGCAGCGGCGGATTACGTGGCTACACCTTC. This gives the protein CASSGGLRGYTF.

The chain couples TRBV6-1 to TRBJ1-2; D unresolved. Germline V gives CDR1 MNHNS, CDR2 SASEGT. Trimming took 2 bases from V and 2 from J, leaving 15 bases between them. The CDR3 contains 16 residues. The chain's CDR3 is CASSEKGRGLNYGYTF. In DNA, the CDR3 is TGTGCCAGCAGTGAAAAAGGTCGGGGATTGAACTATGGCTACACCTTC.

The genes are TRBV7-9 and TRBJ1-1; D is unresolved. Germline-derived CDR1 and CDR2 are SEHNR and FQNEAQ (reference sequence). This CDR3 is 12 amino acids long. Trimming pared 4 bases from V and 5 bases from J, leaving 8 bases between. Written as DNA, the CDR3 is TGTGCCAGCAGCTCGACACGTACTGAAGCTTTCTTT. It translates to CASSSTRTEAFF.

The V call is TRBV18, the J call TRBJ1-1; D might be TRBD1 (5 bases). Germline assignment: CDR1 KGHSH and CDR2 LQKENI. V dropped 2 bases and J dropped 0 bases, with 16 bases sitting between them. This CDR3 has 17 residues. The DNA for the CDR3 is TGTGCCAGCTCACCAACAACAGGCCGCGGAATGAACACTGAAGCTTTCTTT. It yields the protein CASSPTTGRGMNTEAFF.

This sequence joins TRBV7-9 and TRBJ2-3; D gene uncertain. The germline V gene has CDR1 SEHNR and CDR2 FQNEAQ (reference sequence). V lost 8 bases and J 2 bases, leaving 11 bases between the germline ends. This CDR3 contains 13 residues. The chain's CDR3 is CASVRSYTDTQYF. Here the CDR3 DNA reads TGTGCCAGCGTTCGGTCCTACACAGATACGCAGTATTTT.

J is TRBJ1-1 and V is TRBV11-3, with D perhaps TRBD1 (5 bases). Trimming took 5 bases from V and 10 from J, leaving 17 bases between them. The germline gives CDR1 SGHNT, CDR2 YENEEA. The CDR3 has 13 amino acids. CDR3 in amino acids: CASSPLAGDLAFF. Here the CDR3 DNA reads TGTGCCAGCAGCCCCCTAGCGGGGGACTTAGCTTTCTTT.